Each of the 21 T cell receptor beta chains below was sequenced from the same sample in a study of blood T cells in healthy people across ages. Primers used in a second PCR of about 6 to 11 cycles were a sample-barcoded 5' primer and a J-beta primer mix. TCRdb reanalysed the 5' RACE reads using MiXCR and keeps one entry per CDR3 protein. Of 800,000 or so distinct CDR3 sequences in the sample, around 68% are singletons; the top ten hold 28%. What was sequenced was blood. The receptors shown here come from a man aged 25-40 years in good health.

A single count supports this clonotype. The gene calls are TRBV3-1 and TRBJ2-5; D is uncertain. The CDR3 is 15 residues long. CDR1 is LGHDT and CDR2 is YNNKEL in the germline V gene (reference sequence). With 0 bases removed from V and 1 base from J, the gap between germline ends came to 9 bases. This CDR3 is CASSQDQSFQETQYF. The CDR3 DNA reads as TGTGCCAGCAGCCAAGATCAGTCCTTCCAAGAGACCCAGTACTTC.

The rearrangement joins TRBV20-1 to TRBJ1-6; a weak D match, TRBD1 (5 bases). CDR1 and CDR2 from the germline V gene are DFQATT and SNEGSKA (reference sequence). The CDR3 is 16 residues long. With 6 bases removed from V and 3 bases from J, the gap between germline ends came to 18 bases. The CDR3 DNA is TGCAGTGCCCCGGACAACCAACATTTCTATAATTCACCCCTCCACTTT. This codes for CSAPDNQHFYNSPLHF.

This chain links TRBV6-1 with TRBJ2-7; TRBD1 matches 8 bases. The CDR3 has 16 amino acids. The germline CDR1 and CDR2 sequences are MNHNS and SASEGT. V was clipped by 2 bases and J by 5 bases; unmatched bases: 11. The CDR3 coding sequence is TGTGCCAGCAGTGAATTAAGGACAGGGCGTCAGGACGAGCAGTACTTC. Its protein is CASSELRTGRQDEQYF.

The V and J genes are TRBV25-1 and TRBJ1-2; D might be TRBD1 (6 bases). The V end was cut by 4 bases, the J end by 7 bases, with 13 bases between. CDR3 length: 13 residues. The germline CDR1 and CDR2 sequences are MGHDK and SYGVNS. For the CDR3, the DNA is TGTGCCAGCAGTGGACAGGCCCCTGGTGGCTACACCTTC. Translated, it gives CASSGQAPGGYTF.

Notes on this clonotype: One junction end disagrees with the germline gene, perhaps due to a read error. The chain carries TRBV28 and TRBJ2-1; possible D gene TRBD1, 7 bases. Per the germline V gene, CDR1 is MDHEN and CDR2 is SYDVKM. The CDR3 runs to 16 residues. CDR3 residues: CASSLHQGGAYNERFF. The CDR3 DNA reads TGTGCCAGCAGTTTACATCAGGGGGGCGCCTACAATGAGCGGTTCTTC.

The rearrangement joins TRBV20-1 to TRBJ2-1; 11 nucleotides agree with TRBD2. Trimming cost V 2 bases and J 0 bases; bases outside gene matches: 9. The CDR3 is 18 amino acids. Germline assignment: CDR1 DFQATT and CDR2 SNEGSKA (reference sequence). The CDR3 DNA follows: TGCAGTGCTAGACGAGGACTAGCGGGCCAAAACTCCTACAATGAGCAGTTCTTC. It specifies CSARRGLAGQNSYNEQFF.

This clonotype was counted once. The V gene is TRBV20-1, the J gene TRBJ1-2; no clear D. CDR1 and CDR2 (germline): DFQATT, SNEGSKA (reference sequence). The ends were cut back, 2 bases at V and 6 bases at J, with 7 bases in the middle. This CDR3 region has 11 residues. The CDR3: CSARILHGYTF. CDR3 bases: TGCAGTGCTAGAATCTTGCATGGCTACACCTTC.

The J gene is TRBJ2-5, the V gene TRBV2; TRBD1 matches at 8 bases. Germline values: CDR1 SNHLY, CDR2 FYNNEI. This CDR3 contains 13 residues. The CDR3 is CAAGGQTQETQYF. CDR3 in DNA: TGTGCAGCAGGGGGCCAGACCCAAGAGACCCAGTACTTC.

In DNA form, the CDR3 reads TGTGCCAGCAGCCCCTGGGACCATATCTACGAGCAGTACTTC. Amino acid sequence: CASSPWDHIYEQYF. The rearrangement links TRBV11-2 to TRBJ2-4, with D possibly being TRBD1 or TRBD2 (5 bases each). The end of the DNA is better explained by TRBJ2-7, so the J call may be wrong. The CDR3 extends over 14 amino acids. Germline loops: CDR1 SGHAT, CDR2 FQNNGV.

The rearrangement uses TRBV11-3 and TRBJ2-5, with a possible D match to TRBD2 (7 bases). V lost 5 bases and J lost 5, with 18 bases in between. The CDR3 sequence is 15 residues long. Germline loops: CDR1 SGHNT, CDR2 YENEEA. The CDR3 is CASSGGAENLETQYF. CDR3 coding DNA: TGTGCCAGCAGCGGGGGGGCTGAAAACCTCGAGACCCAGTACTTC.

The CDR3 DNA sequence: TGTGCCAGCAGCTTAGCGGTCCAGGGACACAACTATGGCTACACCTTC. It translates to CASSLAVQGHNYGYTF. The chain couples TRBV7-2 to TRBJ1-2; D is perhaps TRBD1 (6 bases). Trimming pared 0 bases from V and 2 bases from J, leaving 13 bases between. Germline values: CDR1 SGHTA, CDR2 FQGNSA. The CDR3 is 16 residues long. Full variable domain (remainder filled in from reference TRBV7-2 and TRBJ1-2): GAGVSQSPSNKVTEKGKDVELRCDPISGHTALYWYRQSLGQGLEFLIYFQGNSAPDKSGLPSDRFSAERTGGSVSTLTIQRTQQEDSAVYLCASSLAVQGHNYGYTFGSGTRLTVV.

This clonotype was counted between two and nine times. The V and J genes are TRBV4-3 and TRBJ2-3; a possible D gene is TRBD1 (6 bases). The CDR3 loop spans 16 amino acids. The V end lost 0 bases, the J end lost 2 bases, and 12 bases lay between the germline ends. Germline CDR1 reads LGHNA; CDR2 reads YSLEER. The CDR3 is CASSQEVAGATDTQYF. The CDR3 nucleotides read TGCGCCAGCAGCCAAGAAGTAGCAGGGGCCACAGATACGCAGTATTTT.

This chain connects TRBV10-3 to TRBJ1-2; D uncertain. The germline V and J ends were trimmed by 4 bases and 3 bases, with 18 bases remaining between them. CDR3 length: 16 residues. The V gene's germline CDR1 is ENHRY and CDR2 SYGVKD. The CDR3 bases are TGTGCCATCAGTGGTGGCAGACCGCTCGGTGACTATGGCTACACCTTC. Protein product: CAISGGRPLGDYGYTF.

V and J are TRBV5-1 and TRBJ1-6; weak D call: TRBD1 (6 bases). The V and J ends lost 3 bases and 10 bases respectively, with 17 bases between them. CDR1 is SGHRS, CDR2 YFSETQ, per germline. The CDR3 consists of 15 residues. DNA for the CDR3: TGCGCCAGCAGCTCCACAGGGTCTTCGGGATCACCCCTCCACTTT. Its protein is CASSSTGSSGSPLHF.

The rearrangement joins TRBV29-1 to TRBJ1-2, with a possible D match to TRBD1 (6 bases). The CDR3 has 11 residues. V lost 6 bases to trimming and J lost 4 bases, with 9 bases between them. CDR1 and CDR2 from the germline V gene are SQVTM and ANQGSEA. The CDR3 DNA sequence: TGCAGCGTGGGGGCCGGCTATGGCTACACCTTC. Translated: CSVGAGYGYTF.

V and J are TRBV7-9 and TRBJ2-5, with TRBD1 matching over 7 bases. Gene TRBJ2-1 matches the end of the DNA better, so the J call may be wrong. The CDR3 consists of 17 residues. Germline V gene lookup returns CDR1 SEHNR and CDR2 FQNEAQ (reference sequence). This chain's CDR3 is CASSLFTTGTAQETQFF. CDR3 coding DNA: TGTGCCAGCAGCCTTTTTACGACTGGGACAGCCCAAGAGACCCAGTTCTTC.

The J gene is TRBJ2-7, the V gene TRBV4-2; TRBD1 matches at 12 bases. In germline, CDR1 is LGHNA, CDR2 YNFKEQ. The CDR3 consists of 16 residues. The V gene end was trimmed by 7 bases and the J gene end by 7 bases; junction bases not matched to a gene: 14. DNA for the CDR3: TGTGCCAGCAAATATGGGGGACAGGGGGCCTACAATGAGCAGTACTTC. Amino acids: CASKYGGQGAYNEQYF.

The chain employs TRBV6-1 and TRBJ1-1, with 11 bases identical to TRBD1. V trimming: 5 bases; J trimming: 4 bases; junction bases outside the gene matches: 3. The CDR3 is 14 amino acids. Germline lookup yields CDR1 MNHNS and CDR2 SASEGT. In DNA, the CDR3 is TGTGCCAGCAGTCGGGGACAGGGGGTCACTGAAGCTTTCTTT. Translating it yields CASSRGQGVTEAFF.

This chain uses TRBV12-3 or TRBV12-4 with TRBJ2-3; TRBD1 matches 9 bases. V was pared by 0 bases and J by 4 bases, with 14 bases of the junction left unmatched. The length of the CDR3 is 19 residues. The CDR3 DNA sequence: TGTGCCAGCAGTTTAGCGCTAGTGGCTCGGACAGGGGAGTCAGATACGCAGTATTTT. Its protein is CASSLALVARTGESDTQYF.

This clonotype has just one count. The chain employs TRBV6-6 and TRBJ1-2; possible D gene TRBD1, 5 bases. Germline V CDR1 and CDR2: MNHNY, SVGAGI (reference sequence). Trimming took 7 bases from V and 7 from J, leaving 19 bases between them. The CDR3 contains 14 residues. CDR3: CASNTAGQTSGYTF. CDR3 DNA: TGTGCCAGCAATACAGCGGGGCAGACGAGTGGCTACACCTTC.

As regards this clonotype: Germline is not matched at one junction end, which may reflect a read error. The chain has TRBV24-1 and TRBJ2-3; weak D call: TRBD1 (6 bases). The CDR3 sequence is 15 residues long. Germline CDR1 reads KGHDR; CDR2 reads SFDVKD. The CDR3 nucleotides are TGTGCCACCAGCGATTTCAGGGGACGCAAAGATACGCAGTATTTT. Translated: CATSDFRGRKDTQYF.